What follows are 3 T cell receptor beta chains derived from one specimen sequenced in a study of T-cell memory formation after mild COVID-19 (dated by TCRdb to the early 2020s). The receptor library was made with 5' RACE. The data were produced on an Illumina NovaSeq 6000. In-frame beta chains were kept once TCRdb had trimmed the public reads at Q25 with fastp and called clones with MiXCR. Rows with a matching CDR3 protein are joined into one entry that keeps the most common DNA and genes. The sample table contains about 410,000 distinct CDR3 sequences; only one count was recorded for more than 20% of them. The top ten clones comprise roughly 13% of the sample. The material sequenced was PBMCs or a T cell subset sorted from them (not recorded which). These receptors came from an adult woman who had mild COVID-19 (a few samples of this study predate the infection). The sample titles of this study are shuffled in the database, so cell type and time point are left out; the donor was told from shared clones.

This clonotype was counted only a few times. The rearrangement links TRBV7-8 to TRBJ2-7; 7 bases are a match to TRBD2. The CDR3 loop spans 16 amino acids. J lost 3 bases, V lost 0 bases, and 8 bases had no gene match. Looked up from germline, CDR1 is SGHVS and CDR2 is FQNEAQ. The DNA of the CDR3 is TGTGCCAGCAGCTTAGCGGGAGGGCCTTCGCGCTACGAGCAGTACTTC. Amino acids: CASSLAGGPSRYEQYF.

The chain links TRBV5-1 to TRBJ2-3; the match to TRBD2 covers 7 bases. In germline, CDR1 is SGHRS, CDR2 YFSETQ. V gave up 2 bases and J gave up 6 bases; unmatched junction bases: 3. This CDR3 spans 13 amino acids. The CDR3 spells CASSLRGDDTQYF. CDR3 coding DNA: TGCGCCAGCAGCTTACGGGGGGATGATACGCAGTATTTT.

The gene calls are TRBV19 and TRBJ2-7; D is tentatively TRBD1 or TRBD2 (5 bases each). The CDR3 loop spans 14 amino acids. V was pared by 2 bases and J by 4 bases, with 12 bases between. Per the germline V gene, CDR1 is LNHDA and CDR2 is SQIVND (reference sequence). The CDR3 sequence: CASSISGTEYEQYF. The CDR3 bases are TGTGCCAGTAGTATATCGGGGACGGAGTACGAGCAGTACTTC.